This note documents a single T cell receptor beta chain sequence. V shed 5 bases and J 5 bases; nucleotides not matched to a gene: 9. The CDR3 consists of 14 residues. Germline V lookup: CDR1 MNHEY, CDR2 SMNVEV (reference sequence). The data derive from a study of blood T cell repertoires in COVID-19. Study summary: The United States, Italy and Spain were the sources of the acute and convalescent COVID-19 samples. Nucleic acid was either cDNA or gDNA, and it came from T cells, B-cell-depleted T cells, or PBMCs.

Original methodology: Reference gene primer amplification gave estimated nucleated cell counts. Clones were read by immunoSEQ multiplex PCR, and TCRdb kept only the in-frame ones, dropping some. The D gene and trimming were derived from the DNA, and the V and J assignments and clone size from that table. The top ten hold 2.5% to 3.5% of the sample, which has around 200,000 clones, around 84% seen once. Sequenced sample: peripheral blood. This clonotype was obtained from a man in his forties with active or convalescent COVID-19. The rearrangement uses TRBV27 and TRBJ2-7; TRBD1 aligns across 7 bases. The CDR3 DNA is TGTGCCAGCAGTAAGACAGGGCTTATCGACGAGCAGTACTTC. It encodes CASSKTGLIDEQYF.